The text below deals with one T cell receptor (beta chain). Its antigen remains unidentified. The data were produced by immunoSEQ multiplex PCR, yet TCRdb's version contains in-frame clones alone and is incomplete. The data show 50,000 to 70,000 clones, about 91% seen once. The data were obtained in a study of OX40 agonist ivuxolimab in advanced cancers. CDR3 length: 14 amino acids. V lost 6 bases to trimming and J lost 2 bases; unmatched junction nucleotides: 5. Germline V lookup: CDR1 SGHVS, CDR2 FQNEAQ. General study findings and limits: CD4+ and CD8+ blood T cells expanded clonally by week 6 at 0.1 to 3.0 mg/kg.

The chain recombines TRBV7-8 with TRBJ2-5, with TRBD1 matching 8 bases. Sequencing used CD4+ or CD8+ T cells sorted from blood, obtained in a trial of the OX40 agonist ivuxolimab. The origin of this receptor is an adult with an advanced solid tumor such as melanoma, head and neck, liver or kidney cancer. This CDR3 reads CASSPGQGQETQYF. DNA of the CDR3: TGTGCCAGCAGTCCTGGACAGGGTCAAGAGACCCAGTACTTC.